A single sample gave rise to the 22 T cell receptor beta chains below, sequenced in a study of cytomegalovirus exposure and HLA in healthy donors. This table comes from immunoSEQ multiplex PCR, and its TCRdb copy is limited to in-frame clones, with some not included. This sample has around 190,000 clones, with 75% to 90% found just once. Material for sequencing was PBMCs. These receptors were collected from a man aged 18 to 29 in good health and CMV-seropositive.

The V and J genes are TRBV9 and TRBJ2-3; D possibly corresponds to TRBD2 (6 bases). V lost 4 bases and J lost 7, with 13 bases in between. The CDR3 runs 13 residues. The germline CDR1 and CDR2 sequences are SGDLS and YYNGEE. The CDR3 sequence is CASSPRLVNTQYF. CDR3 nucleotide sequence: TGTGCCAGCAGCCCGAGACTAGTTAATACGCAGTATTTT.

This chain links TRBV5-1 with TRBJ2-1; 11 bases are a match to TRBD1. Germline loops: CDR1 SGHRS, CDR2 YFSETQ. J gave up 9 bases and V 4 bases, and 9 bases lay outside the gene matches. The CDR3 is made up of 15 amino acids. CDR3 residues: CASSLGQGGISEQFF. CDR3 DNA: TGCGCCAGCAGCCTGGGACAGGGGGGGATCAGTGAGCAGTTCTTC.

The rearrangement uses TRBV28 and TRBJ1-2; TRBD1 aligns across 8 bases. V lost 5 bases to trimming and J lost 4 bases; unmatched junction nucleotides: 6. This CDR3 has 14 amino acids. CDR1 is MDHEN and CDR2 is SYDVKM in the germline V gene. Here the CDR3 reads CASSGQGRIYGYTF. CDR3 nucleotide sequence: TGTGCCAGCAGTGGACAGGGTAGGATCTATGGCTACACCTTC.

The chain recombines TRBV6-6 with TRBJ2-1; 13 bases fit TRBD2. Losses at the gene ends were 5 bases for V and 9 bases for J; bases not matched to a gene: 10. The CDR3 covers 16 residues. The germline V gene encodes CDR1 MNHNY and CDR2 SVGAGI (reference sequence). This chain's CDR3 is CASSPAGLAGAGEQFF. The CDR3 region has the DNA TGTGCCAGCAGTCCCGCCGGACTAGCGGGAGCGGGTGAGCAGTTCTTC.

The CDR3 loop reads CASSFWQGNYGYTF. CDR3 DNA: TGTGCCAGCAGTTTTTGGCAGGGGAACTATGGCTACACCTTC. The chain recombines TRBV28 with TRBJ1-2; the D gene is possibly TRBD1 (6 bases). The CDR3 consists of 14 residues. Looked up from germline, CDR1 is MDHEN and CDR2 is SYDVKM. V was clipped by 3 bases and J by 2 bases, with 10 bases between them.

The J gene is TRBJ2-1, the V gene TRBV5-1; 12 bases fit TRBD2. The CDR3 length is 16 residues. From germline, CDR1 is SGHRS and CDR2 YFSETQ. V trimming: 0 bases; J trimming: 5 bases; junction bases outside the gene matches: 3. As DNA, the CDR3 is TGCGCCAGCAGCTTGGGGACTAGCGGGACCCACAATGAGCAGTTCTTC. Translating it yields CASSLGTSGTHNEQFF.

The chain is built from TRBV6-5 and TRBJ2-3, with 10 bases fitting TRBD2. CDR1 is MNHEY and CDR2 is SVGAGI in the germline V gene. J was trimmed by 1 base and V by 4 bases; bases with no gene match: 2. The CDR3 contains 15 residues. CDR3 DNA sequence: TGTGCCAGCAGTTTCGGACTAGCGGGCACAGATACGCAGTATTTT. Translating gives CASSFGLAGTDTQYF.

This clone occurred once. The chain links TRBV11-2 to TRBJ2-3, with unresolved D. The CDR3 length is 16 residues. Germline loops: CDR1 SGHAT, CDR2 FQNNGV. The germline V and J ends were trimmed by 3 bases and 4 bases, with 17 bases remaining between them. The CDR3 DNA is TGTGCCAGCAGCTTGTTGGTCAGACGAGGCGCAGATACGCAGTATTTT. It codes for CASSLLVRRGADTQYF.

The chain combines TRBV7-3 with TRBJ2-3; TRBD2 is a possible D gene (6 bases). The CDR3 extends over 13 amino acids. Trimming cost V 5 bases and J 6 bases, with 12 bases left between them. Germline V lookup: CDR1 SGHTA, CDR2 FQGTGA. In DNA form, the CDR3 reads TGTGCCAGCAGCGTCCGGGGGAGGGATACGCAGTATTTT. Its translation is CASSVRGRDTQYF.

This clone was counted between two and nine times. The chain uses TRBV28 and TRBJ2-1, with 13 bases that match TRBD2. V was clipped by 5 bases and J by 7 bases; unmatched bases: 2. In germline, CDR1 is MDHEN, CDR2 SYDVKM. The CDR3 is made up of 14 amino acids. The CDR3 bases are TGTGCCAGCAGTGGACTAGCGGGAGTAAATGAGCAGTTCTTC. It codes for CASSGLAGVNEQFF. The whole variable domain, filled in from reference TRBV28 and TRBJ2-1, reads DVKVTQSSRYLVKRTGEKVFLECVQDMDHENMFWYRQDPGLGLRLIYFSYDVKMKEKGDIPEGYSVSREKKERFSLILESASTNQTSMYLCASSGLAGVNEQFFGPGTRLTVL.

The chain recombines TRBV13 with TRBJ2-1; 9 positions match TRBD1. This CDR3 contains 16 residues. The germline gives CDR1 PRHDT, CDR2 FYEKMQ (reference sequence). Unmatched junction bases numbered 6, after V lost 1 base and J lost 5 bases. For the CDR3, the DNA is TGTGCCAGCAGCTTAGTAGCCGGACAGGGGAACAATGAGCAGTTCTTC. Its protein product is CASSLVAGQGNNEQFF.

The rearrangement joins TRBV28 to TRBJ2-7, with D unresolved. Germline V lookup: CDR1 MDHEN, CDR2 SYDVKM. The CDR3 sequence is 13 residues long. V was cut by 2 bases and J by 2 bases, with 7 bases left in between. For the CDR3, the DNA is TGTGCCAGCAGTTTAGCACAGCCCTACGAGCAGTACTTC. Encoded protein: CASSLAQPYEQYF.

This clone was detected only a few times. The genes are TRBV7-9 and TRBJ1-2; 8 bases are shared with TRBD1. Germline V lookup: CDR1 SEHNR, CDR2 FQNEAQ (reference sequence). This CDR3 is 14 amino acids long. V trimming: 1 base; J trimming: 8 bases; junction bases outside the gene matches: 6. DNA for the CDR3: TGTGCCAGCAGCTTAGGATCACAGGGGGGCGGCTACACCTTC. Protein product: CASSLGSQGGGYTF.

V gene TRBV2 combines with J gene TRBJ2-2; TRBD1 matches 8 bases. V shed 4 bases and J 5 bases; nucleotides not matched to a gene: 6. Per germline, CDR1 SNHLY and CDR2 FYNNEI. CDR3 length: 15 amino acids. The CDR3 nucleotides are TGTGCCAGCAGTGGGACAGGGAGCGGAACCGGGGAGCTGTTTTTT. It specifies CASSGTGSGTGELFF.

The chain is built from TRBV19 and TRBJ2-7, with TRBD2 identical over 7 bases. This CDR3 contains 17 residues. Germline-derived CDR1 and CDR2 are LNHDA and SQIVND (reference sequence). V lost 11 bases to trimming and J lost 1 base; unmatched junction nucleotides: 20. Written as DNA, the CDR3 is TGTGCCCCCTGCACTAGCGCCACGGAGTGGAGGTCCTACGAGCAGTACTTC. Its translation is CAPCTSATEWRSYEQYF. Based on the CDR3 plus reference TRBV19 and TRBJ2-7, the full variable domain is DGGITQSPKYLFRKEGQNVTLSCEQNLNHDAMYWYRQDPGQGLRLIYYSQIVNDFQKGDIAEGYSVSREKKESFPLTVTSAQKNPTAFYLCAPCTSATEWRSYEQYFGPGTRLTVT.

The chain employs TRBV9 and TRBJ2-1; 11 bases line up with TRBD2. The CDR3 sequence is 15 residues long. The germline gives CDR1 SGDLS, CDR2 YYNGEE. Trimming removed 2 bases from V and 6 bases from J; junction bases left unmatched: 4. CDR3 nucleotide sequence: TGTGCCAGCAGCGTTACTAGCGGGAGTGCCAATGAGCAGTTCTTC. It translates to CASSVTSGSANEQFF.

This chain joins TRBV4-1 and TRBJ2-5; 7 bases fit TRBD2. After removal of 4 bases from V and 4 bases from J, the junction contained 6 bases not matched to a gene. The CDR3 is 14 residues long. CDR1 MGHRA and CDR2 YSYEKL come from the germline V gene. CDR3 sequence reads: CASSLLARGETQYF. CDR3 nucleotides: TGCGCCAGCAGCCTACTAGCGCGGGGAGAGACCCAGTACTTC.

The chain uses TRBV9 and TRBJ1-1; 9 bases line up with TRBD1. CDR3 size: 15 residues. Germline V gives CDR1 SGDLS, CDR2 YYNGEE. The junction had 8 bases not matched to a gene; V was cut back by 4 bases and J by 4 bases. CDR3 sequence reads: CASSLRTGEGTEAFF. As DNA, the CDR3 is TGTGCCAGCAGCCTCCGGACAGGGGAGGGCACTGAAGCTTTCTTT.

In DNA, the CDR3 is TGTGCCAGCAGTGAGGGGGCGGGGGTGTATTTT. Its protein is CASSEGAGVYF. The chain has TRBV2 and TRBJ2-3; TRBD2 might be the D (7 bases). The CDR3 runs to 11 residues. V was cut by 3 bases and J by 14 bases, with 12 bases left in between. Germline CDR1 and CDR2: SNHLY and FYNNEI.

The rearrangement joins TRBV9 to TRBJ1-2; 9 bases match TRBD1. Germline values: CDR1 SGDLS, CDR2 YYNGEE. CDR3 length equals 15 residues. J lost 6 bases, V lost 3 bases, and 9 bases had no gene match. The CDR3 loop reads CASSAYRGQAHGYTF. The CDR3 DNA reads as TGTGCCAGCAGCGCTTACAGGGGGCAAGCTCATGGCTACACCTTC.

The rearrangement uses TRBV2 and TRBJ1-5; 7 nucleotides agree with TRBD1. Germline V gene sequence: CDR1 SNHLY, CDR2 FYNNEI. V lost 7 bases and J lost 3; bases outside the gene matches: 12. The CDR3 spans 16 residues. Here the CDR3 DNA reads TGTGCCAGCAAATTGACAGGGTTGCTTCTCAATCAGCCCCAGCATTTT. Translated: CASKLTGLLLNQPQHF.

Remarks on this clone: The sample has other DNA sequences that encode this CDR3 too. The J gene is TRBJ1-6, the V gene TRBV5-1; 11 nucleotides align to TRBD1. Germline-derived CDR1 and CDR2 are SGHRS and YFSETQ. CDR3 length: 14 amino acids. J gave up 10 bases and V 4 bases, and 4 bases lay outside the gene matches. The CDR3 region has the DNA TGCGCCAGCAGCCTGGACAGGGGGCAATCACCCCTCCACTTT. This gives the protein CASSLDRGQSPLHF.